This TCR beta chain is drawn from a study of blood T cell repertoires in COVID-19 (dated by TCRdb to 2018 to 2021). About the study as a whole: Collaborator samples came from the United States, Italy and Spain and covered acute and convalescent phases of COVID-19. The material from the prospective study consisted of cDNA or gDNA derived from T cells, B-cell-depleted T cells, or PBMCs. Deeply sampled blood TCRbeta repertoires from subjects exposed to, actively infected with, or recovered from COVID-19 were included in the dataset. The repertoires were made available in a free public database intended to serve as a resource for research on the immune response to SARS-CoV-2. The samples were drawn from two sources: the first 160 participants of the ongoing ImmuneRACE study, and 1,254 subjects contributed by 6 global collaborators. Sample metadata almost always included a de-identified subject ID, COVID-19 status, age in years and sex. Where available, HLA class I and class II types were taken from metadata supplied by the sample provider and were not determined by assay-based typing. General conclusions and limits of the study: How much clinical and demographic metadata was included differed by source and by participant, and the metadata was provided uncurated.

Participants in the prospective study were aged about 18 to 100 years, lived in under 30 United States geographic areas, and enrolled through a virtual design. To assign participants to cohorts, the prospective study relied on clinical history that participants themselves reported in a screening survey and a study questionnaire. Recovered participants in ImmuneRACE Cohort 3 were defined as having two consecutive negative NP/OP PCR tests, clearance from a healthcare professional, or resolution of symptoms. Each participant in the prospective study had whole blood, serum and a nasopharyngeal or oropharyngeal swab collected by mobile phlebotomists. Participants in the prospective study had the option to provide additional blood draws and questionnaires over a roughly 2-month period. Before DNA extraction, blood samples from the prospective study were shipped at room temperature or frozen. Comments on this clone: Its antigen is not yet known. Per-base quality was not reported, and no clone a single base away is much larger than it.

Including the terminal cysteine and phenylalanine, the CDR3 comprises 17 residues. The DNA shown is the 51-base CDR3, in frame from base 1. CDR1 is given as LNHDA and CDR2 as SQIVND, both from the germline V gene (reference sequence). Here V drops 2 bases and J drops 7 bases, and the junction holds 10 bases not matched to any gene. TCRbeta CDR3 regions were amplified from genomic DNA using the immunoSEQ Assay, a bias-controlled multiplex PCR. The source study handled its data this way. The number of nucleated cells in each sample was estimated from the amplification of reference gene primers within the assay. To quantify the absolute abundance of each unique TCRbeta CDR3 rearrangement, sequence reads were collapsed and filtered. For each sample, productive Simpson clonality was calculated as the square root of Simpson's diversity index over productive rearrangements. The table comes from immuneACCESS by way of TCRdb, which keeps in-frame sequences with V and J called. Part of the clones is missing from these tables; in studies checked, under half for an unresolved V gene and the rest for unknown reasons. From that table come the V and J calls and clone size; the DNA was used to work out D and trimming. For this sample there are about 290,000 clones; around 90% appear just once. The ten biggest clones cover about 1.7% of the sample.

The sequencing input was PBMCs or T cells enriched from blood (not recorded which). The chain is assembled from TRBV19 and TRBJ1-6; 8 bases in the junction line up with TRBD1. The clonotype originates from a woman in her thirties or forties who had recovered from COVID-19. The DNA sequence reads TGTGCCAGTAGTATATTGTTGGGACAGGTTGAAAATTCACCCCTCCACTTT. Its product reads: CASSILLGQVENSPLHF.